The clone carrying this TCR beta chain appeared a single time. The sample is drawn from a study of blood T cell repertoires in COVID-19. Study context: From the United States, Italy and Spain came samples of acute and convalescent COVID-19. In each case, the material was cDNA or gDNA derived from T cells, B-cell-depleted T cells, or PBMCs.

Per germline, CDR1 SQVTM and CDR2 ANQGSEA. The CDR3 contains 11 residues. Trimming cost V 3 bases and J 5 bases; bases outside gene matches: 0. In the original processing: Reference gene primer amplification yielded estimated nucleated cell counts. Produced via immunoSEQ multiplex PCR; TCRdb's table is partial and in-frame only. The D gene and trimming were derived from the DNA, and the V and J assignments and clone size from that table. Found here are 300,000 to 400,000 clones, approximately 89% of them singletons; the top ten hold approximately 3.5%. The J gene is TRBJ1-2, the V gene TRBV29-1; 7 bases align to TRBD1. The receptor comes from a woman in her late teens or twenties who had recovered from COVID-19. Source material: peripheral blood. This CDR3 reads CSVDRGYGYTF. CDR3 DNA sequence: TGCAGCGTTGACAGGGGGTATGGCTACACCTTC.